Each of the 4 T cell receptor delta chains below was sequenced from the same sample in a study of gamma-delta T cells after stem cell transplantation. TCRdb redid the clone calls on the RT-PCR reads with CATT. The data contain 1,500 to 2,000 delta-chain clones, about 5.6% of them singletons. Sequenced: gamma-delta T cells. All receptors derive from a human donor. It is not recorded whose cells these are; they may come from a transplant donor.

Comments on this clone: Translating this DNA gives a protein that differs at residue 6 from the TCRdb one, which belongs to a much larger clone; a read error is likely, and the protein shown is this translation. This sequence joins TRDV1 and TRDJ1; 11 bases agree with TRDD3. With V trimmed by 0 bases and J by 0 bases, 21 bases remained unmatched. The CDR3 spans 23 residues. Germline values: CDR1 TSWWSYY, CDR2 QGS. In DNA, the CDR3 is TGTGCTCTTGGGGAACTACGGGGTTCCTACAGCTGGGGGATACATGGGTACACCGATAAACTCATCTTT. Translation gives CALGELRGSYSWGIHGYTDKLIF.

Judged by abundance, this clone is medium-sized. Other DNA sequences in this sample translate to the same CDR3. The chain couples TRDV1 to TRDJ1, with TRDD2 matching over 8 bases. Germline CDR1 TSWWSYY, CDR2 QGS. The CDR3 runs to 18 residues. V was clipped by 1 base and J by 4 bases; unmatched bases: 14. The CDR3 reads CALGEPDFLQAKGDKLIF. CDR3 DNA: TGTGCTCTTGGGGAACCCGACTTCCTACAGGCAAAAGGCGATAAACTCATCTTT.

By its share, this clone is large. The rearrangement links TRAV29/DV5 to TRDJ1; TRDD3 matches 9 bases. Germline V lookup: CDR1 NSMFDY, CDR2 ISSIKDK. The V and J ends lost 0 bases and 2 bases, in that order; junction bases with no gene match: 11. The CDR3 loop spans 17 amino acids. The CDR3 nucleotides are TGTGCAGCAAGCGGTTGGTTCACTGGGGATACGACCGATAAACTCATCTTT. It specifies CAASGWFTGDTTDKLIF.

This clone was seen more than once but under ten times. The chain employs TRDV2 and TRDJ1; TRDD3 agrees at 12 bases. This CDR3 spans 15 amino acids. The ends lost 3 bases at V and 3 bases at J; junction bases unmatched: 4. Germline CDR1 reads GEAIGNYY; CDR2 reads EKD. The CDR3: CACDGLGDTADKLIF. In DNA, the CDR3 is TGTGCCTGTGACGGACTGGGGGATACAGCCGATAAACTCATCTTT.